This T cell receptor beta chain originates from a study of T cell repertoires in cytomegalovirus infection. Turning to the study itself: Carrying CMV and the relevant HLA type showed in public TCR beta signatures. Broader study findings: What dominated the ex vivo response were HLA-C-restricted CMV-specific TCR beta clonotypes.

This clonotype was recorded a few times. The antigen is undetermined. MiXCR, applied by TCRdb to the reads, yields one record per CDR3 protein. The data show about a million distinct CDR3 sequences, with 30% to 40% seen just once and roughly an eighth held by the top ten. This CDR3 is 17 amino acids long. V dropped 4 bases and J dropped 0 bases, with 16 bases sitting between them. Germline values: CDR1 KGHSH, CDR2 LQKENI. The sample was cultured CD8+ T cells from PBMCs, taken from culture after CMV antigen stimulation. The V call is TRBV18, the J call TRBJ2-1; TRBD1 is a possible D gene (6 bases). This TCR was recovered from a human donor in good health (CMV status not recorded). Some clones in this sample may be carry-over from other donors' samples. The CDR3 region is CASSLEDSRSSYNEQFF. The DNA of the CDR3 is TGTGCCAGCTCACTCGAGGACAGCCGAAGCTCCTACAATGAGCAGTTCTTC.